The next 25 T cell receptor beta chains were all read from a single sample in a study of Ad26.COV2.S vaccination and SARS-CoV-2 variants. This sample's treatment: about 20 received Ad26.COV2.S at low or high dose, single or two shots; 5 received placebo; per-sample allocation not given. All samples were drawn on day 63, counting from the first vaccine or placebo injection. Assay used: immunoSEQ multiplex PCR; TCRdb lists only in-frame clones, some missing. The sample lists about 400,000 clones; roughly 90% were seen once. The sequenced sample was peripheral blood, obtained in a trial of Ad26.COV2.S vaccine versus placebo. Receptors were obtained from a person between 18 and 65 years old who received the Ad26.COV2.S COVID-19 vaccine or a placebo.

This clone appeared a few times. This sequence joins TRBV2 and TRBJ2-2; D is perhaps TRBD1 or TRBD2 (5 bases each). The V gene's germline CDR1 is SNHLY and CDR2 FYNNEI. V dropped 5 bases and J dropped 3 bases, with 28 bases sitting between them. The CDR3 is 20 amino acids. CDR3 coding DNA: TGTGCCAGCAGTCTTACTACGCTCCCGATGGGGACCGTGGACACCGGGGAGCTGTTTTTT. Amino acid sequence: CASSLTTLPMGTVDTGELFF. Together with reference TRBV2 and TRBJ2-2, the CDR3 gives the full variable domain: EPEVTQTPSHQVTQMGQEVILRCVPISNHLYFYWYRQILGQKVEFLVSFYNNEISEKSEIFDDQFSVERPDGSNFTLKIRSTKLEDSAMYFCASSLTTLPMGTVDTGELFFGEGSRLTVL.

This clone was recorded once. The chain uses TRBV5-1 and TRBJ2-3; TRBD2 aligns across 7 bases. CDR1 is SGHRS and CDR2 is YFSETQ in the germline V gene. V trimming: 6 bases; J trimming: 4 bases; junction bases outside the gene matches: 5. The CDR3 has 13 amino acids. CDR3 bases: TGCGCCAGCACCCGACGGGGGGCAGATACGCAGTATTTT. It specifies CASTRRGADTQYF.

Regarding this clone: The sample contains more than one DNA sequence encoding this CDR3. The chain uses TRBV7-8 and TRBJ2-3; D is ambiguous. The germline V and J ends were trimmed by 2 bases and 1 base, with 4 bases remaining between them. Germline V gives CDR1 SGHVS, CDR2 FQNEAQ. The CDR3 extends over 13 amino acids. The CDR3 loop reads CASSLTGTDTQYF. DNA for the CDR3: TGTGCCAGCAGCTTAACTGGCACAGATACGCAGTATTTT.

The chain carries TRBV12-5 and TRBJ2-3; 13 nucleotides line up with TRBD2. Germline lookup yields CDR1 LGHNT and CDR2 FRNRAP. V was clipped by 1 base and J by 2 bases; unmatched bases: 6. The CDR3 spans 18 residues. In nucleotides, the CDR3 is TGTGCTAGTGGTTTGGGTCGACTAGCGGGGGGATTCACAGATACGCAGTATTTT. This translates into CASGLGRLAGGFTDTQYF.

This chain joins TRBV7-2 and TRBJ2-5, with 10 bases matching TRBD1. The CDR3 covers 17 residues. V gave up 4 bases and J gave up 1 base; unmatched junction bases: 9. In germline, CDR1 is SGHTA, CDR2 FQGNSA. The CDR3 is CASSWRGGQGTQETQYF. The CDR3 DNA sequence: TGTGCCAGCAGCTGGAGGGGGGGACAGGGGACCCAAGAGACCCAGTACTTC.

A word on this clone: At one of its ends the junction is not consistent with the germline gene, which may arise from a read error. The rearrangement uses TRBV13 and TRBJ2-5; TRBD2 is a possible D gene (6 bases). This CDR3 is 15 amino acids long. Germline lookup yields CDR1 PRHDT and CDR2 FYEKMQ (reference sequence). CDR3 loop: CASSAVAGSQEAQYF. CDR3 bases: TGTGCCAGCAGCGCCGTGGCCGGGAGCCAAGAGGCCCAGTACTTC.

There are a few counts of this clone. This sequence joins TRBV29-1 and TRBJ1-3; D unclear. The CDR3 sequence is 13 residues long. The V gene's germline CDR1 is SQVTM and CDR2 ANQGSEA. V was pared by 8 bases and J by 0 bases, with 11 bases between. This CDR3 reads CSCQPFSGNTIYF. Here the CDR3 DNA reads TGCAGCTGCCAGCCGTTCTCTGGAAACACCATATATTTT.

The chain links TRBV12-3 or TRBV12-4 to TRBJ2-7; D not certain. This CDR3 spans 9 amino acids. The V and J ends lost 8 bases and 12 bases respectively, with 11 bases between them. The CDR3: CASPVRLYF. The CDR3 bases are TGTGCCAGCCCAGTGCGGCTGTACTTC.

J is TRBJ1-1 and V is TRBV7-2; weak D call: TRBD1 (5 bases). This CDR3 contains 13 residues. The V end lost 5 bases, the J end lost 6 bases, and 13 bases lay between the germline ends. Germline-derived CDR1 and CDR2 are SGHTA and FQGNSA. The CDR3 DNA reads as TGTGCCAGCAGCCCCGGGGGGGACCCTGAAGCTTTCTTT. Translated, it gives CASSPGGDPEAFF. Together with reference TRBV7-2 and TRBJ1-1, the CDR3 gives the full variable domain: GAGVSQSPSNKVTEKGKDVELRCDPISGHTALYWYRQSLGQGLEFLIYFQGNSAPDKSGLPSDRFSAERTGGSVSTLTIQRTQQEDSAVYLCASSPGGDPEAFFGQGTRLTVV.

The chain employs TRBV10-3 and TRBJ2-7; 10 bases are shared with TRBD1. With V trimmed by 5 bases and J by 4 bases, 17 bases remained unmatched. The CDR3 is 18 amino acids. The germline V gene has CDR1 ENHRY and CDR2 SYGVKD. The CDR3 sequence is CAISSDKIDRGQLYEQYF. The CDR3 DNA sequence: TGTGCCATCAGTTCAGACAAGATAGACAGGGGGCAATTGTACGAGCAGTACTTC.

This clone was seen more than once but under ten times. V gene TRBV25-1 combines with J gene TRBJ2-7, with D maybe TRBD2 (5 bases). This CDR3 contains 14 residues. Trimming took off 5 bases at V and 4 bases at J, with 15 bases between the two ends. Germline values: CDR1 MGHDK, CDR2 SYGVNS. CDR3 nucleotides: TGTGCCAGCAGTTCCGGGCGGGCGCCTTACGAGCAGTACTTC. Its translation: CASSSGRAPYEQYF.

The genes are TRBV5-1 and TRBJ1-1; D remains unclear. V gave up 4 bases and J gave up 7 bases, with 8 bases separating them. The germline gives CDR1 SGHRS, CDR2 YFSETQ. The CDR3 has 11 residues. CDR3 amino acids: CASSLDREAFF. The CDR3 DNA reads as TGCGCCAGCAGCCTGGACCGTGAAGCTTTCTTT.

The V call is TRBV3-1 (or the pseudogene TRBV3-2), the J call TRBJ2-3, with a weak D call TRBD1 (5 bases). The CDR3 has 16 amino acids. Germline assignment: CDR1 LGHDT and CDR2 YNNKEL (reference sequence). V was shortened by 1 base and J by 5 bases, with 16 bases between the two germline ends. The CDR3 DNA follows: TGTGCCAGCAGCCAAGGGGGCGGACAAGGAATAGATACGCAGTATTTT. Encoded protein: CASSQGGGQGIDTQYF.

The CDR3 region is CASSYSLGGDTQYF. The CDR3 DNA follows: TGTGCCAGCAGTTACTCGTTGGGAGGAGATACGCAGTATTTT. This chain connects TRBV6-2 or TRBV6-3 to TRBJ2-3; weak D call: TRBD2 (6 bases). CDR1 is MNHEY and CDR2 is SVGEGT in the germline V gene. V was trimmed by 0 bases and J by 5 bases, leaving 9 bases between them. The CDR3 is made up of 14 amino acids.

The J gene is TRBJ2-3, the V gene TRBV9, with 7 bases lining up with TRBD2. The CDR3 loop spans 16 amino acids. With V trimmed by 3 bases and J by 2 bases, 9 bases remained unmatched. In germline, CDR1 is SGDLS, CDR2 YYNGEE. The CDR3 DNA sequence: TGTGCCAGCAGCGATCCGCCCGGGACTATCACAGATACGCAGTATTTT. It translates to CASSDPPGTITDTQYF. The full variable domain, in which reference TRBV9 and TRBJ2-3 provide the parts outside the CDR3, is DSGVTQTPKHLITATGQRVTLRCSPRSGDLSVYWYQQSLDQGLQFLIQYYNGEERAKGNILERFSAQQFPDLHSELNLSSLELGDSALYFCASSDPPGTITDTQYFGPGTRLTVL.

For the CDR3, the DNA is TGTGCCAGCAGTACCGGACAGGGGGATAATGAAAAACTGTTTTTT. This translates into CASSTGQGDNEKLFF. The rearrangement joins TRBV28 to TRBJ1-4, with 10 nucleotides matching TRBD1. Unmatched junction bases numbered 4, after V lost 5 bases and J lost 4 bases. In germline, CDR1 is MDHEN, CDR2 SYDVKM. The CDR3 extends over 15 amino acids.

V gene TRBV15 combines with J gene TRBJ1-6, with 7 positions matching TRBD1. The length of the CDR3 is 15 residues. Germline CDR1 LNHNV, CDR2 YYDKDF (reference sequence). Trimming cost V 1 base and J 7 bases; bases outside gene matches: 4. CDR3 in amino acids: CATSRGQGRNSPLHF. The CDR3 coding sequence is TGTGCCACCAGCAGAGGACAGGGCCGCAATTCACCCCTCCACTTT.

This chain connects TRBV6-6 to TRBJ1-2; a possible D gene is TRBD1 (6 bases). CDR3 length: 13 residues. The V gene's germline CDR1 is MNHNY and CDR2 SVGAGI (reference sequence). The V end was cut by 2 bases, the J end by 5 bases, with 9 bases between. The CDR3 here is CASSYPTGYGYTF. The CDR3 DNA is TGTGCCAGCAGTTACCCCACAGGGTATGGCTACACCTTC.

V usage is TRBV19 and J usage is TRBJ1-1, with D possibly being TRBD1 (6 bases). CDR3 size: 16 residues. Germline-derived CDR1 and CDR2 are LNHDA and SQIVND (reference sequence). The V gene lost 6 bases and the J gene lost 0 bases, with 17 bases spanning the gap. In nucleotides, the CDR3 is TGTGCCAGTAGCCACGGACAGAATCCTTTGAACACTGAAGCTTTCTTT. Translated, it gives CASSHGQNPLNTEAFF.

The DNA of the CDR3 is TGTGCCATCAGTGCCCTGGGACAGGGTAGGAATGAGCAGTTCTTC. Amino acid sequence: CAISALGQGRNEQFF. This rearrangement joins TRBV10-3 to TRBJ2-1, with TRBD1 matching 9 bases. Germline V CDR1 and CDR2: ENHRY, SYGVKD. V lost 4 bases to trimming and J lost 7 bases; unmatched junction nucleotides: 8. This CDR3 region has 15 residues.

The gene calls are TRBV6-2 or TRBV6-3 and TRBJ2-2; D remains unclear. CDR1 is MNHEY, CDR2 SVGEGT, per germline. The CDR3 has 16 residues. V lost 2 bases and J lost 3, with 13 bases in between. As DNA, the CDR3 is TGTGCCAGCAGTTACCCCCCGGACCGAGACACCGGGGAGCTGTTTTTT. Translated, it gives CASSYPPDRDTGELFF.

This sequence joins TRBV9 and TRBJ2-7, with D tentatively TRBD2 (6 bases). Trimming cost V 0 bases and J 5 bases, with 15 bases left between them. The CDR3 consists of 15 residues. Germline loops: CDR1 SGDLS, CDR2 YYNGEE. The CDR3 loop is CASSVGVAGHHEQYF. CDR3 sequence (DNA): TGTGCCAGCAGCGTAGGGGTGGCGGGGCACCACGAGCAGTACTTC.

The chain links TRBV10-2 to TRBJ2-3; D not certain. This CDR3 is 14 amino acids long. V gave up 7 bases and J gave up 1 base, with 12 bases separating them. Looked up from germline, CDR1 is WSHSY and CDR2 is SAAADI. DNA for the CDR3: TGCGCCAGCATGTATGGGGTGGGCACAGATACGCAGTATTTT. Translation gives CASMYGVGTDTQYF.

The V and J genes are TRBV5-6 and TRBJ2-1; D ambiguous. The CDR3 consists of 14 residues. The V gene lost 4 bases and the J gene lost 6 bases, with 14 bases spanning the gap. Germline CDR1 and CDR2: SGHDT and YYEEEE. CDR3 in DNA: TGTGCCAGCAGCCCAGGTTGGGCTGGCAATGAGCAGTTCTTC. Translation gives CASSPGWAGNEQFF.

The V gene is TRBV19, the J gene TRBJ1-1, with D possibly matching TRBD1 (5 bases). Germline V lookup: CDR1 LNHDA, CDR2 SQIVND (reference sequence). This CDR3 is 12 amino acids long. V was clipped by 8 bases and J by 2 bases, with 9 bases between them. CDR3 nucleotide sequence: TGTGCCAGTGTTACAGGTAACACTGAAGCTTTCTTT. Its translation: CASVTGNTEAFF.